The TCR beta chain described here comes from a study of molecular identifiers for immune sequencing clone quantification. There are many counts of this clonotype. Using 10%, 30% or 50% RNA, naive CD8 libraries were derived from approximately 20,000 to 1,000,000 sorted cells. TCRdb processed the PCR reads anew with MiXCR; each CDR3 protein has one entry. The sample holds about 640,000 distinct CDR3 sequences, approximately 20% seen once. Trimming left V 0 bases short and J 1 base short, with 6 bases between. Per the germline V gene, CDR1 is LNHNV and CDR2 is YYDKDF (reference sequence). The CDR3 runs 14 residues.

Sequences were obtained from naive CD8+ T cells from blood, with Jurkat cell RNA spiked in. Subset here: FACS-sorted CD8+CD4-CCR7+CD45RA+ naive T cells. The chain joins TRBV15 to TRBJ1-1; D is undetermined. This sequence was found in a human donor in good health. Some libraries in this study had Jurkat cell RNA spiked in. CDR3 residues: CATSRDKGNTEAFF. The CDR3 coding sequence is TGTGCCACCAGCAGAGATAAGGGGAACACTGAAGCTTTCTTT.